The 3 T cell receptor beta chains listed next were all sequenced from one sample in a study of cytomegalovirus exposure and HLA in healthy donors. Primers for the PCR totalled 60 Vbeta and 13 Jbeta. TCRdb's copy holds only in-frame clones and misses some; the assay was immunoSEQ multiplex PCR. Among 150,000 to 200,000 clones listed, 82% were seen once. Specimen: PBMCs. The receptor source for this set is a girl aged 2 to 10 in good health and CMV-seropositive.

The chain is built from TRBV28 and TRBJ1-1; 9 positions match TRBD1. Germline values: CDR1 MDHEN, CDR2 SYDVKM. The V segment lost 5 bases and the J segment 5 bases; nucleotides outside the gene matches: 9. The CDR3 length is 15 residues. As DNA, the CDR3 is TGTGCCAGCAGTGCCCGGACAGGGGTTAAAACTGAAGCTTTCTTT. This codes for CASSARTGVKTEAFF.

The chain carries TRBV9 and TRBJ1-4; TRBD1 agrees at 8 bases. Germline V gives CDR1 SGDLS, CDR2 YYNGEE. Unmatched junction bases numbered 8, after V lost 3 bases and J lost 4 bases. The length of the CDR3 is 16 residues. DNA for the CDR3: TGTGCCAGCAGCGCCGTAGGACAGGGACATAATGAAAAACTGTTTTTT. This encodes CASSAVGQGHNEKLFF.

This chain connects TRBV4-1 to TRBJ2-1; 9 nucleotides line up with TRBD2. CDR1 MGHRA and CDR2 YSYEKL come from the germline V gene. V shed 3 bases and J 5 bases; nucleotides not matched to a gene: 14. CDR3 length: 18 residues. Written as DNA, the CDR3 is TGCGCCAGCAGCCAGCGTCCCATGGCGAGCGGGAGGAACAATGAGCAGTTCTTC. It is translated as CASSQRPMASGRNNEQFF.